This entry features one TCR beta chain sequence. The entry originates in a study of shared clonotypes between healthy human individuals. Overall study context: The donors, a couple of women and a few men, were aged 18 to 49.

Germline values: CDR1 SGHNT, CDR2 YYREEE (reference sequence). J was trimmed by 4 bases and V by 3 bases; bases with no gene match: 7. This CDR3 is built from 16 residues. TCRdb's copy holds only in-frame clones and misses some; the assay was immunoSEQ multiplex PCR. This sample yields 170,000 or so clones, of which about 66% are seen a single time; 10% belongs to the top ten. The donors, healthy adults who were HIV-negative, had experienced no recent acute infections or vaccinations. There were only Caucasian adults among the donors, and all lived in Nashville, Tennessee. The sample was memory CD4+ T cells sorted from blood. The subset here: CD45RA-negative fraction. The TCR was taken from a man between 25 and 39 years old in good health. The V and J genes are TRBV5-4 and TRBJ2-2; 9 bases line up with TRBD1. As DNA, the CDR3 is TGTGCCAGCAGCTCGCAACAGGGGGCGATCACCGGGGAGCTGTTTTTT. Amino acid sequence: CASSSQQGAITGELFF.